The rows below give T cell receptor beta chains drawn from one sample of a study of shared clonotypes between healthy human individuals. Repertoires were generated with immunoSEQ multiplex PCR, while TCRdb's copy carries only in-frame clones and drops some. The sample holds millions of clones, approximately 94% seen once. Sequenced material: naive CD8+ T cells sorted from blood. These receptors were collected from a man aged 18 to 29 in good health. Each CDR3 is given with its conserved first and last residue. A D gene is named only where the DNA matches it firmly. Clone sizes are given selectively: once, few, many, or a class where the clone is expanded.

D,size,J,V,CDR3,DNA
-,-,TRBJ1-1,TRBV11-1,CASSLEGEGVTEAFF,TGTGCCAGCAGCCTCGAAGGAGAGGGGGTCACTGAAGCTTTCTTT
-,-,TRBJ1-2,TRBV13,CASSLWEGVYGYTF,TGTGCCAGCAGCTTATGGGAAGGGGTTTATGGCTACACCTTC
TRBD1,-,TRBJ1-2,TRBV10-3,CAIADDRVPWDYGYTF,TGTGCCATCGCGGACGACAGGGTTCCTTGGGACTATGGCTACACCTTC
-,-,TRBJ2-3,TRBV2,CASSEPGIDTQYF,TGTGCCAGCAGTGAACCGGGGATAGATACGCAGTATTTT
-,once,TRBJ2-1,TRBV5-1,CASSSGLRLDEQFF,TGCGCCAGCAGCTCCGGGCTTCGGCTTGATGAGCAGTTCTTC
TRBD2,-,TRBJ2-3,TRBV9,CASSPSGTILRSTDTQYF,TGTGCCAGCAGCCCTTCGGGGACTATCCTTCGTAGCACAGATACGCAGTATTTT
-,-,TRBJ1-1,TRBV6-5,CASSPLFTRNTEAFF,TGTGCCAGCAGTCCCCTCTTCACCAGGAACACTGAAGCTTTCTTT
TRBD1,-,TRBJ1-4,TRBV27,CASSQQGAGEKLFF,TGTGCCAGCAGCCAACAGGGGGCAGGTGAAAAACTGTTTTTT
-,-,TRBJ1-5,TRBV5-6,CASSLGDGVNQPQHF,TGTGCCAGCAGCCTGGGGGACGGTGTGAATCAGCCCCAGCATTTT
TRBD1,-,TRBJ2-7,TRBV4-3,CASSQDDYADRGTYEQYF,TGCGCCAGCAGCCAAGATGATTATGCGGACAGGGGTACCTACGAGCAGTACTTC
-,-,TRBJ1-2,TRBV6-6,CASSYSRAWYGYTF,TGTGCCAGCAGTTACTCGAGGGCATGGTATGGCTACACCTTC
-,-,TRBJ2-3,TRBV5-1,CASSMSSLGFTDTQYF,TGCGCCAGCAGCATGTCTTCGCTCGGTTTCACAGATACGCAGTATTTT
-,-,TRBJ2-2,TRBV6-1,CASSEVLNTGELFF,TGTGCCAGCAGTGAAGTTCTGAACACCGGGGAGCTGTTTTTT
-,-,TRBJ2-7,TRBV19,CASSTGDEQYF,TGTGCCAGTAGTACAGGGGACGAGCAGTACTTC
TRBD1,-,TRBJ2-7,TRBV28,CASSFGTGAGSYEQYF,TGTGCCAGCAGTTTTGGGACAGGGGCTGGATCCTACGAGCAGTACTTC